Presented here are 29 T cell receptor beta chains from one specimen sequenced in a study of graft-versus-host responses after intestinal transplantation. Here immunoSEQ multiplex PCR was the method, and the copy in TCRdb shows in-frame clones only, minus some. The sample holds tens of thousands of clones, over 80% seen once. Sequenced material: PBMCs, taken around 800 days after a first intestinal transplant, on the day of a second. These receptors were obtained from a human patient who received an intestinal transplant, so some T cells may come from the graft donor.

V gene TRBV27 combines with J gene TRBJ2-7, with D unresolved. Germline V CDR1 and CDR2: MNHEY, SMNVEV (reference sequence). This CDR3 spans 13 amino acids. Trimming took 3 bases from V and 4 from J, leaving 10 bases between them. The CDR3 sequence: CASSFSALYEQYF. CDR3 coding DNA: TGTGCCAGCAGTTTTTCAGCCTTATACGAGCAGTACTTC.

With respect to this clone: One end of the junction does not line up with germline, which may come from a read error. The chain has TRBV11-1 and TRBJ1-2; the D is unclear. The CDR3 extends over 11 amino acids. Germline CDR1 reads SGHAT; CDR2 reads FQDESV (reference sequence). The CDR3 nucleotides read TGTGCCAGCAGCTTAGATAAGGGTCTCGCCTTC. Encoded protein: CASSLDKGLAF.

This chain connects TRBV27 to TRBJ2-2, with D perhaps matching TRBD1 (5 bases). V lost 5 bases and J 3 bases, leaving 13 bases between the germline ends. CDR1 is MNHEY and CDR2 is SMNVEV in the germline V gene (reference sequence). The CDR3 loop spans 15 amino acids. CDR3 coding DNA: TGTGCCAGCAGTAGATCCGACAGATACACCGGGGAGCTGTTTTTT. Residues: CASSRSDRYTGELFF.

The chain combines TRBV30 with TRBJ2-7; 7 nucleotides line up with TRBD1. V was pared by 7 bases and J by 2 bases, with 8 bases of the junction left unmatched. CDR1 and CDR2 (germline): GTSNPN, SVGIG (reference sequence). The CDR3 loop spans 13 amino acids. CDR3 bases: TGTGCCTTAGGGGGCAGGGGAACCTACGAGCAGTACTTC. Translation gives CALGGRGTYEQYF.

The J gene is TRBJ2-3, the V gene TRBV19, with 8 bases identical to TRBD1. The germline V gene encodes CDR1 LNHDA and CDR2 SQIVND (reference sequence). Trimming took 4 bases from V and 7 from J; bases not matched to a gene: 13. The CDR3 is made up of 16 amino acids. The DNA of the CDR3 is TGTGCCAGTAGTAATCTTGGGACAGGAGGGATGAATACGCAGTATTTT. As protein: CASSNLGTGGMNTQYF.

J is TRBJ1-2 and V is TRBV19, with 7 positions matching TRBD1. V was clipped by 5 bases and J by 4 bases; unmatched bases: 4. Germline CDR1 LNHDA, CDR2 SQIVND (reference sequence). The CDR3 runs to 13 residues. CDR3 sequence (DNA): TGTGCCAGTAGTCCGGGACAGAGCTATGGCTACACCTTC. It yields the protein CASSPGQSYGYTF.

CDR3 in DNA: TGTGCCAGCAGCCTAGGACAGCTACAAGAGACCCAGTACTTC. Its translation: CASSLGQLQETQYF. The V gene is TRBV7-2, the J gene TRBJ2-5; D might be TRBD1 (6 bases). The germline V gene encodes CDR1 SGHTA and CDR2 FQGNSA. CDR3 length: 14 residues. V was shortened by 5 bases and J by 2 bases, with 12 bases between the two germline ends.

V is TRBV25-1 and J is TRBJ1-1; D not resolved. The length of the CDR3 is 13 residues. The germline V gene has CDR1 MGHDK and CDR2 SYGVNS. The ends were cut back, 5 bases at V and 3 bases at J, with 10 bases in the middle. As DNA, the CDR3 is TGTGCCAGCAGTTCGGGCAGATACACTGAAGCTTTCTTT. This codes for CASSSGRYTEAFF.

The rearrangement links TRBV19 to TRBJ1-2; weak D call: TRBD1 (5 bases). V lost 5 bases and J lost 3, with 13 bases in between. The CDR3 length is 14 residues. Germline-derived CDR1 and CDR2 are LNHDA and SQIVND (reference sequence). The chain's CDR3 is CASSFGGPDYGYTF. The CDR3 region has the DNA TGTGCCAGTAGTTTCGGGGGTCCTGACTATGGCTACACCTTC. The variable domain in full, with the rest retrieved from reference TRBV19 and TRBJ1-2, is DGGITQSPKYLFRKEGQNVTLSCEQNLNHDAMYWYRQDPGQGLRLIYYSQIVNDFQKGDIAEGYSVSREKKESFPLTVTSAQKNPTAFYLCASSFGGPDYGYTFGSGTRLTVV.

The chain couples TRBV28 to TRBJ1-2; unclear D gene. The germline V gene has CDR1 MDHEN and CDR2 SYDVKM. V was cut by 0 bases and J by 6 bases, with 8 bases left in between. The CDR3 runs to 13 residues. The CDR3 bases are TGTGCCAGCAGTTTATGGGGAGGCGATGGCTACACCTTC. Its protein product is CASSLWGGDGYTF.

In its sample, this clone was seen a few times. The chain has TRBV6-1 and TRBJ2-1; 10 nucleotides line up with TRBD2. The V and J ends lost 2 bases and 9 bases, in that order; junction bases with no gene match: 7. Per germline, CDR1 MNHNS and CDR2 SASEGT. The CDR3 is 15 residues long. The CDR3 sequence is CASSEWSSGSGEQFF. The CDR3 DNA is TGTGCCAGCAGTGAATGGTCTAGCGGGAGTGGTGAGCAGTTCTTC.

Only one count was recorded for this clone. CDR3: CASSHERDAYNEQFF. As DNA, the CDR3 is TGCGCCAGCAGCCATGAGCGGGACGCCTACAATGAGCAGTTCTTC. The chain carries TRBV4-1 and TRBJ2-1; 7 nucleotides line up with TRBD2. V gave up 3 bases and J gave up 2 bases; unmatched junction bases: 4. CDR3 length equals 15 residues. The germline gives CDR1 MGHRA, CDR2 YSYEKL.

This rearrangement joins TRBV27 to TRBJ1-5; 9 bases map to TRBD1. Germline V gene lookup returns CDR1 MNHEY and CDR2 SMNVEV (reference sequence). This CDR3 spans 15 amino acids. Trimming took 4 bases from V and 1 from J; bases not matched to a gene: 2. The CDR3 protein is CASSSTGGSNQPQHF. CDR3 nucleotides: TGTGCCAGCAGTTCGACAGGGGGAAGCAATCAGCCCCAGCATTTT.

This chain uses TRBV6-1 with TRBJ2-5, with TRBD2 identical over 8 bases. The CDR3 has 16 residues. Per the germline V gene, CDR1 is MNHNS and CDR2 is SASEGT. Losses at the gene ends were 3 bases for V and 1 base for J; bases not matched to a gene: 7. Here the CDR3 DNA reads TGTGCCAGCAGTGAGATAGCGGGGACCCTCCAAGAGACCCAGTACTTC. This encodes CASSEIAGTLQETQYF.

The chain combines TRBV6-5 with TRBJ2-5; tentative D call: TRBD1 (5 bases). The CDR3 is 14 amino acids. V was shortened by 5 bases and J by 2 bases, with 12 bases between the two germline ends. Germline CDR1 reads MNHEY; CDR2 reads SVGAGI. For the CDR3, the DNA is TGTGCCAGCAGTATTCAACAGGAACAAGAGACCCAGTACTTC. Translation gives CASSIQQEQETQYF.

This clone was counted a few times. The chain carries TRBV29-1 and TRBJ2-5; D is unresolved. CDR1 is SQVTM and CDR2 is ANQGSEA in the germline V gene. V was pared by 7 bases and J by 2 bases, with 5 bases between. This CDR3 is built from 10 residues. CDR3 sequence reads: CSAKQETQYF. CDR3 bases: TGCAGCGCAAAACAAGAGACCCAGTACTTC. Full variable domain (remainder filled in from reference TRBV29-1 and TRBJ2-5): SAVISQKPSRDICQRGTSLTIQCQVDSQVTMMFWYRQQPGQSLTLIATANQGSEATYESGFVIDKFPISRPNLTFSTLTVSNMSPEDSSIYLCSAKQETQYFGPGTRLLVL.

The CDR3 loop reads CASNYRRGANQPQHF. CDR3 nucleotides: TGTGCCAGTAACTATAGAAGGGGGGCCAATCAGCCCCAGCATTTT. The genes are TRBV19 and TRBJ1-5; possibly TRBD1 for D (6 bases). Trimming removed 7 bases at V and 3 bases at J, with 16 bases between. There are 15 residues in the CDR3. Germline V CDR1 and CDR2: LNHDA, SQIVND (reference sequence).

This chain links TRBV4-1 with TRBJ1-5; TRBD1 might be the D (5 bases). The CDR3 length is 18 residues. Trimming removed 3 bases at V and 0 bases at J, with 18 bases between. CDR1 and CDR2 from the germline V gene are MGHRA and YSYEKL. The CDR3 spells CASSHFGTRKDSNQPQHF. CDR3 nucleotide sequence: TGCGCCAGCAGCCATTTCGGGACTCGTAAAGATAGCAATCAGCCCCAGCATTTT.

On this clone itself: The sample holds other DNA sequences that translate to the same CDR3. The chain combines TRBV6-5 with TRBJ2-7; a weak D match, TRBD1 (5 bases). Germline V CDR1 and CDR2: MNHEY, SVGAGI. V dropped 7 bases and J dropped 4 bases, with 8 bases sitting between them. The length of the CDR3 is 11 residues. CDR3: CASIAGYEQYF. CDR3 coding DNA: TGTGCCAGCATTGCAGGGTACGAGCAGTACTTC.

The chain has TRBV28 and TRBJ2-3; TRBD2 aligns across 8 bases. Germline CDR1 and CDR2: MDHEN and SYDVKM. Unmatched junction bases numbered 5, after V lost 3 bases and J lost 3 bases. The CDR3 covers 15 residues. For the CDR3, the DNA is TGTGCCAGCAGTTTCCCTCCGGGAGGGACAGATACGCAGTATTTT. Translating gives CASSFPPGGTDTQYF.

CDR3 loop: CASSLDLGEYEQYF. DNA of the CDR3: TGTGCCAGCAGCTTAGACCTGGGGGAGTACGAGCAGTACTTC. J is TRBJ2-7 and V is TRBV7-9, with D possibly being TRBD1 or TRBD2 (5 bases each). Between the trimmed V and J ends, which lost 1 base and 4 bases, there was a span of 11 bases. This CDR3 comprises 14 residues. Germline V CDR1 and CDR2: SEHNR, FQNEAQ (reference sequence).

The chain uses TRBV7-3 and TRBJ2-1; TRBD2 matches 11 bases. The length of the CDR3 is 15 residues. Per the germline V gene, CDR1 is SGHTA and CDR2 is FQGTGA. Unmatched junction bases numbered 3, after V lost 1 base and J lost 7 bases. CDR3 in amino acids: CASSLIAGGANEQFF. The CDR3 DNA is TGTGCCAGCAGCTTAATAGCGGGAGGGGCTAATGAGCAGTTCTTC.

The CDR3: CASSPPGRESPGNEQFF. CDR3 nucleotide sequence: TGTGCCAGCTCACCACCGGGTCGGGAATCCCCAGGCAATGAGCAGTTCTTC. V and J are TRBV18 and TRBJ2-1, with D tentatively TRBD2 (5 bases). This CDR3 spans 17 amino acids. Germline loops: CDR1 KGHSH, CDR2 LQKENI. With 0 bases removed from V and 6 bases from J, the gap between germline ends came to 18 bases.

The gene calls are TRBV9 and TRBJ2-3; possibly TRBD1 or TRBD2 for D (5 bases each). V was trimmed by 4 bases and J by 8 bases, leaving 11 bases between them. Germline lookup yields CDR1 SGDLS and CDR2 YYNGEE. This CDR3 is 12 amino acids long. The CDR3 DNA sequence: TGTGCCAGCAGCCCTAGCCAGGGTACGCAGTATTTT. As protein: CASSPSQGTQYF.

The J gene is TRBJ1-3, the V gene TRBV5-6; D remains unclear. The CDR3 has 15 amino acids. The germline V gene encodes CDR1 SGHDT and CDR2 YYEEEE. With 0 bases removed from V and 1 base from J, the gap between germline ends came to 8 bases. CDR3 nucleotide sequence: TGTGCCAGCAGCTTGGGGGCAAGTTCTGGAAACACCATATATTTT. It translates to CASSLGASSGNTIYF.

This clone has only one observation. V usage is TRBV7-6 and J usage is TRBJ1-3; 7 positions match TRBD1. Germline-derived CDR1 and CDR2 are SGHVS and FNYEAQ. Unmatched junction bases numbered 8, after V lost 4 bases and J lost 2 bases. The CDR3 length is 16 residues. This chain's CDR3 is CASSSQNRGAGNTIYF. CDR3 DNA: TGTGCCAGCAGCTCGCAAAACAGGGGAGCTGGAAACACCATATATTTT.

This chain connects TRBV6-4 to TRBJ2-1; D not certain. Germline CDR1 MRHNA, CDR2 SNTAGT. CDR3 length equals 14 residues. V gave up 4 bases and J gave up 8 bases, with 15 bases separating them. The chain's CDR3 is CASSAHDSSHEQFF. In DNA form, the CDR3 reads TGTGCCAGCAGTGCCCACGACTCCTCCCATGAGCAGTTCTTC.

The gene calls are TRBV6-5 and TRBJ2-3; weak D call: TRBD2 (5 bases). The V gene's germline CDR1 is MNHEY and CDR2 SVGAGI. V shed 7 bases and J shed 7 bases, with 15 bases lying between them. This CDR3 has 13 residues. The CDR3 region has the DNA TGTGCCAGCACTACTAGTGGGGTGAATACGCAGTATTTT. It specifies CASTTSGVNTQYF.

V and J are TRBV4-2 and TRBJ2-5; 10 bases line up with TRBD2. The CDR3 is 15 residues long. V lost 2 bases and J lost 3; bases outside the gene matches: 3. Germline V gives CDR1 LGHNA, CDR2 YNFKEQ. CDR3 amino acids: CASSQTGTSEETQYF. The CDR3 nucleotides are TGTGCCAGCAGCCAAACCGGGACTAGCGAAGAGACCCAGTACTTC.